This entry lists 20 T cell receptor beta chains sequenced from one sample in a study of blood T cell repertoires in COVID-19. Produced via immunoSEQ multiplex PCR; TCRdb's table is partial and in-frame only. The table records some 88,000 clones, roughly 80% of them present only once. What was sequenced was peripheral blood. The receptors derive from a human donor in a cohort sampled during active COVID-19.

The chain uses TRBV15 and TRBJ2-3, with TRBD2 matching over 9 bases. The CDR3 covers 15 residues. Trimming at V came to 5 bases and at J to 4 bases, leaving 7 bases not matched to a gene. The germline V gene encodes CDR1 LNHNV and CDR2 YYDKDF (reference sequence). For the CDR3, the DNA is TGTGCCACCAGCGGGAGGGGCGGGAGGGCAGATACGCAGTATTTT. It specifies CATSGRGGRADTQYF.

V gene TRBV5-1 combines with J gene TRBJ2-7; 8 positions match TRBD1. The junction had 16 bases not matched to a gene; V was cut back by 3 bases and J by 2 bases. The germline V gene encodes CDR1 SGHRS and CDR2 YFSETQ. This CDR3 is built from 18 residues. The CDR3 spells CASSSLYQRQGFAYEQYF. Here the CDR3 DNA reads TGCGCCAGCAGCTCCCTTTACCAGCGACAGGGGTTTGCCTACGAGCAGTACTTC.

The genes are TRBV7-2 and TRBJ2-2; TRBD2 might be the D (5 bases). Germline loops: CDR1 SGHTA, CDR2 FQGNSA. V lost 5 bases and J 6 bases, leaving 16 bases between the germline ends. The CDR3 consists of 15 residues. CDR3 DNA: TGTGCCAGCAGCCCGTCCGGGAAGCGTGCCGGGGAGCTGTTTTTT. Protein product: CASSPSGKRAGELFF.

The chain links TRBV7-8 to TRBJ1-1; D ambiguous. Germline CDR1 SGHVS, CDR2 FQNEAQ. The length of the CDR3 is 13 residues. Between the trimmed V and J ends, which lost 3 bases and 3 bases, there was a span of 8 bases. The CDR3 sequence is CASSFLADTEAFF. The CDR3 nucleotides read TGTGCCAGCAGCTTCCTGGCGGACACTGAAGCTTTCTTT.

CDR3 residues: CASSLRSGDTYNEQFF. As DNA, the CDR3 is TGTGCCAGTAGCTTGCGGAGCGGGGATACCTACAATGAGCAGTTCTTC. The gene calls are TRBV19 and TRBJ2-1; 7 bases agree with TRBD2. The CDR3 extends over 16 amino acids. Germline CDR1 reads LNHDA; CDR2 reads SQIVND (reference sequence). The V gene end was trimmed by 6 bases and the J gene end by 2 bases; junction bases not matched to a gene: 10.

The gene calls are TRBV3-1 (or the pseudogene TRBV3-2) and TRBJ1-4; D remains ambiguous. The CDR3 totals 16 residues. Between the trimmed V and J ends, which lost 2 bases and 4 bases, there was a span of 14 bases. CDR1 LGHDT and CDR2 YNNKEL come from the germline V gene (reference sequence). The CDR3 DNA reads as TGTGCCAGCAGCCAAAACCCCTCCGGTAGTAATGAAAAACTGTTTTTT. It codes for CASSQNPSGSNEKLFF.

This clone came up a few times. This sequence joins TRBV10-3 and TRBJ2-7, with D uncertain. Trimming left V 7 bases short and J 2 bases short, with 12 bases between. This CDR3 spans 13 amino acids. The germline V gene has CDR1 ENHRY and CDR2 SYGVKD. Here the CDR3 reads CAINNKKTYEQYF. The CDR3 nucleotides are TGTGCCATCAATAATAAAAAAACCTACGAGCAGTACTTC.

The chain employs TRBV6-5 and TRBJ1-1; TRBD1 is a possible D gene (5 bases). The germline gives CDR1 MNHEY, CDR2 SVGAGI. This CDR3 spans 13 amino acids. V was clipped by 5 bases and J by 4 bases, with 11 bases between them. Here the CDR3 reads CASSRGPPTEAFF. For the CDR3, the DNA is TGTGCCAGCAGTAGGGGTCCTCCCACTGAAGCTTTCTTT.

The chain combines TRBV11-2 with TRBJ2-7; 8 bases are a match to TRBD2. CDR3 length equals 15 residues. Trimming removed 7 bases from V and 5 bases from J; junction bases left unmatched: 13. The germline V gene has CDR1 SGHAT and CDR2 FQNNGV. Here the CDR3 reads CASTPRGSGADEQYF. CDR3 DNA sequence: TGTGCCAGCACCCCCCGGGGTAGCGGGGCCGACGAGCAGTACTTC.

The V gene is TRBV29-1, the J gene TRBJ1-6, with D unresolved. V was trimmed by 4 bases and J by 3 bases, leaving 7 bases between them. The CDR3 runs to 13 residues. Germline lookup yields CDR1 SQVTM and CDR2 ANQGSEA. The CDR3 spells CSVANDYNSPLHF. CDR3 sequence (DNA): TGCAGCGTTGCTAACGACTATAATTCACCCCTCCACTTT. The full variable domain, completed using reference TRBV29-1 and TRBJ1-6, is SAVISQKPSRDICQRGTSLTIQCQVDSQVTMMFWYRQQPGQSLTLIATANQGSEATYESGFVIDKFPISRPNLTFSTLTVSNMSPEDSSIYLCSVANDYNSPLHFGNGTRLTVT.

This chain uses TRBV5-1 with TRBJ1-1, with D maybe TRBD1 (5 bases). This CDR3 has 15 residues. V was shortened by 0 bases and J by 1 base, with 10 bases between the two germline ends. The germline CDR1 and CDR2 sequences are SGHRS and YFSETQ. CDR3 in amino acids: CASSLEIGANTEAFF. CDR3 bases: TGCGCCAGCAGCTTGGAAATAGGGGCGAACACTGAAGCTTTCTTT.

The CDR3 spells CASSRDYAEAFF. DNA of the CDR3: TGTGCCAGTAGCAGGGACTACGCTGAAGCTTTCTTT. The V gene is TRBV19, the J gene TRBJ1-1, with a weak D call TRBD1 (5 bases). Trimming left V 6 bases short and J 6 bases short, with 11 bases between. Per germline, CDR1 LNHDA and CDR2 SQIVND (reference sequence). The CDR3 covers 12 residues. Using reference TRBV19 and TRBJ1-1 for the parts outside the CDR3, the full variable domain is DGGITQSPKYLFRKEGQNVTLSCEQNLNHDAMYWYRQDPGQGLRLIYYSQIVNDFQKGDIAEGYSVSREKKESFPLTVTSAQKNPTAFYLCASSRDYAEAFFGQGTRLTVV.

CDR3 amino acids: CASSGSGRGRGTQYF. The CDR3 DNA sequence: TGTGCCAGCAGCGGTAGCGGGAGGGGGCGCGGGACCCAGTACTTC. The chain has TRBV11-2 and TRBJ2-5, with 11 positions matching TRBD2. The germline V gene encodes CDR1 SGHAT and CDR2 FQNNGV. CDR3 size: 15 residues. The V segment lost 5 bases and the J segment 7 bases; nucleotides outside the gene matches: 9.

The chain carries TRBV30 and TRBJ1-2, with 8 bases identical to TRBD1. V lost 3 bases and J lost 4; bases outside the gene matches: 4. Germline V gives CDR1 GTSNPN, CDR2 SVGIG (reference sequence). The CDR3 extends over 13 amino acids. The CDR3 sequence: CAWSRDRPYGYTF. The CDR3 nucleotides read TGTGCCTGGAGCCGGGACAGGCCCTATGGCTACACCTTC.

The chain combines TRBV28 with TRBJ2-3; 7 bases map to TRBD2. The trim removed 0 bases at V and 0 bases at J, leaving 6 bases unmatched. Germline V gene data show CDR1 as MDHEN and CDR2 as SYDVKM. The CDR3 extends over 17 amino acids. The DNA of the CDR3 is TGTGCCAGCAGTTTATGGGCTAGCGGCACTAGCACAGATACGCAGTATTTT. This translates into CASSLWASGTSTDTQYF. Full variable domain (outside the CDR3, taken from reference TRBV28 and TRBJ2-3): DVKVTQSSRYLVKRTGEKVFLECVQDMDHENMFWYRQDPGLGLRLIYFSYDVKMKEKGDIPEGYSVSREKKERFSLILESASTNQTSMYLCASSLWASGTSTDTQYFGPGTRLTVL.

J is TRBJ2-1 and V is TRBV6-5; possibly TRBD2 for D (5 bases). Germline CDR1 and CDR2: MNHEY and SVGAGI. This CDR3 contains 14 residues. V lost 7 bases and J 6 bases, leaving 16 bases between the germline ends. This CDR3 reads CASIAGPTGNEQFF. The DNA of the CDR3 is TGTGCCAGCATCGCGGGCCCGACCGGCAATGAGCAGTTCTTC.

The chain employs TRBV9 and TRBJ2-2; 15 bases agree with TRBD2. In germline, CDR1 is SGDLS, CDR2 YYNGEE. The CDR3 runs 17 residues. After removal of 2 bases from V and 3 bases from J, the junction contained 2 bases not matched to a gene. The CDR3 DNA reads TGTGCCAGCAGCGTCGGGACTAGCGGGAGGTACACCGGGGAGCTGTTTTTT. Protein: CASSVGTSGRYTGELFF. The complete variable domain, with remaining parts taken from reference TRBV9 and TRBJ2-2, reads DSGVTQTPKHLITATGQRVTLRCSPRSGDLSVYWYQQSLDQGLQFLIQYYNGEERAKGNILERFSAQQFPDLHSELNLSSLELGDSALYFCASSVGTSGRYTGELFFGEGSRLTVL.

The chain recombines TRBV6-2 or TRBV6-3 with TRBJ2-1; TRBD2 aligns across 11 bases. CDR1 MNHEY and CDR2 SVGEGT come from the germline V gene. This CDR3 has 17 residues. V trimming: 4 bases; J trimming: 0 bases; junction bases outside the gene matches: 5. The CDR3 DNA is TGTGCCAGCAGTTCCCTAGCGGGAGGTAGCTCCTACAATGAGCAGTTCTTC. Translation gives CASSSLAGGSSYNEQFF.

The CDR3 nucleotides are TGTGCCAGCAGCGCACTAACTACTACCGGGGAGCTGTTTTTT. This gives the protein CASSALTTTGELFF. This sequence joins TRBV11-2 and TRBJ2-2, with D unresolved. Trimming took off 5 bases at V and 5 bases at J, with 12 bases between the two ends. CDR1 and CDR2 from the germline V gene are SGHAT and FQNNGV. The CDR3 sequence is 14 residues long. The whole variable domain, filled in from reference TRBV11-2 and TRBJ2-2, reads EAGVAQSPRYKIIEKRQSVAFWCNPISGHATLYWYQQILGQGPKLLIQFQNNGVVDDSQLPKDRFSAERLKGVDSTLKIQPAKLEDSAVYLCASSALTTTGELFFGEGSRLTVL.

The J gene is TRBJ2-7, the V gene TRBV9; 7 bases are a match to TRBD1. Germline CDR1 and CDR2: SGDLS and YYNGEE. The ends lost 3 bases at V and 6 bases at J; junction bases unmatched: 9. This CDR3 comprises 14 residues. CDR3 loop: CASSATGDWGEQYF. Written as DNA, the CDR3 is TGTGCCAGCAGCGCCACAGGGGATTGGGGCGAGCAGTACTTC.